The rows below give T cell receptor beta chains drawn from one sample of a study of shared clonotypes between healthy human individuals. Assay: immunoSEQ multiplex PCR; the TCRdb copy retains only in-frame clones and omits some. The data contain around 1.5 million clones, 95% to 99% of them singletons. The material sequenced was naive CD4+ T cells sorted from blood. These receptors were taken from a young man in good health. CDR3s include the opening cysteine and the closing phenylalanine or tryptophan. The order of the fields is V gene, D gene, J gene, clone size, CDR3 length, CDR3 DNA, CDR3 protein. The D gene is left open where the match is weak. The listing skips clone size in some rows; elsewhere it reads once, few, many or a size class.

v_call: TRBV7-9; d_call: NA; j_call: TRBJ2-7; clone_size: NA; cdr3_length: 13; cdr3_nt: TGTGCCAGCAGCTTAGAACATCAGTACGAGCAGTACTTC; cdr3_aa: CASSLEHQYEQYF
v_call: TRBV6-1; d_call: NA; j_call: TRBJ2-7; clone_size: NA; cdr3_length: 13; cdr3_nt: TGTGCCAGCAGTGAAGGATTGGAGCGGGAGCAGTACTTC; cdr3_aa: CASSEGLEREQYF
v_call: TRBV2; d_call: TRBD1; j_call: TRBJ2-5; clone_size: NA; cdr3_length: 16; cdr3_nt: TGTGCCAGCAGTGAAGTAATCACAGGGGGACGAGAGACCCAGTACTTC; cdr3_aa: CASSEVITGGRETQYF
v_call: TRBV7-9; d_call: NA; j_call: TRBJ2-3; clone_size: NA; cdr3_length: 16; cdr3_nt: TGTGCCAGCAGCTTAGCGGGGGCCTCCTACACAGATACGCAGTATTTT; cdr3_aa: CASSLAGASYTDTQYF
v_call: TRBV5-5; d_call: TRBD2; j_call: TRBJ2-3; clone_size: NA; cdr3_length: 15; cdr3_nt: TGTGCCAGCAGCACCGGACTAGCGGGAATAGATACGCAGTATTTT; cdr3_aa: CASSTGLAGIDTQYF
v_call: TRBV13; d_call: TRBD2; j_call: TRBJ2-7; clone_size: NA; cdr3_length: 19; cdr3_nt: TGTGCCAGCAGCTTCCCCACCTCCGGGACTAGCGGGAGAAAAGACGAGCAGTACTTC; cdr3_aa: CASSFPTSGTSGRKDEQYF
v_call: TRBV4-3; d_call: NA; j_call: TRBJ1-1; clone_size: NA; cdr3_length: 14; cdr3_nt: TGCGCCAGCAGCCTAAGCGTCCTAATCACTGAAGCTTTCTTT; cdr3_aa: CASSLSVLITEAFF
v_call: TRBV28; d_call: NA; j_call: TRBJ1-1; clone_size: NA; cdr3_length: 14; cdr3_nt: TGTGCCAGCAGAAGGGCAGTCATGAACACTGAAGCTTTCTTT; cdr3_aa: CASRRAVMNTEAFF
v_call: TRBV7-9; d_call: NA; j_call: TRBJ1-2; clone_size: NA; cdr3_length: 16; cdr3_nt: TGTGCCAGCAGCTTTTGGTCTAGGGGCCAAGAACTTGGCTACACCTTC; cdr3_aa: CASSFWSRGQELGYTF
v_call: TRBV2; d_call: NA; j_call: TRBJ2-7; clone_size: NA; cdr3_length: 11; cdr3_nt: TGTGCCAGCAGCGTATCCTACGAGCAGTACTTC; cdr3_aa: CASSVSYEQYF
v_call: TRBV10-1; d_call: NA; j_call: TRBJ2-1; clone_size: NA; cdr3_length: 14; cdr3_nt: TGCGCCAGCCCAGACGGGGCCGGGTACAATGAGCAGTTCTTC; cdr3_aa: CASPDGAGYNEQFF
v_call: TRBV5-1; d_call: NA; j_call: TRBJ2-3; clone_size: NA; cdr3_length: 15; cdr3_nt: TGCGCCAGCAGCTTGGATGGTCCAGCCCGAGATACGCAGTATTTT; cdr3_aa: CASSLDGPARDTQYF
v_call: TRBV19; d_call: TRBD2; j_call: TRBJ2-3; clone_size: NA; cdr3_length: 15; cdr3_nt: TGTGCCAGTAGGTCTAGCGGGATTAGCACAGATACGCAGTATTTT; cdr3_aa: CASRSSGISTDTQYF
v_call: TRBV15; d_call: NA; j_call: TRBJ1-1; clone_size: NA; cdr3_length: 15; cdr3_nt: TGTGCCACCAGCAGAGGAGGGCAGATGAACACTGAAGCTTTCTTT; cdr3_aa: CATSRGGQMNTEAFF
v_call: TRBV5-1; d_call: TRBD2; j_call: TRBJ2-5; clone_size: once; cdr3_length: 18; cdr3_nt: TGCGCCAGCAGCCCACGACCGTCGACTAGCGGGAGGCGAGAGACCCAGTACTTC; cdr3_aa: CASSPRPSTSGRRETQYF
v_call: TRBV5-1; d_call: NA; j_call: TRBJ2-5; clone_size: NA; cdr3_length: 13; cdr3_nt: TGCGCCAGCAGCTTGGTAGGGGAAGAGACCCAGTACTTC; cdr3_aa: CASSLVGEETQYF